What follows are 21 T cell receptor beta chains derived from one specimen sequenced in a study of neurological immune-mediated disorders. TCRdb re-called the 5' RACE reads through MiXCR, storing one row per CDR3 protein. The sample shows approximately 40,000 distinct CDR3 sequences, about 4.8% of them seen only once. The sample was CD4+ T cells from blood. The receptor source for this set is a young man in good health.

This clonotype showed up many times. This rearrangement joins TRBV5-6 to TRBJ1-5, with D tentatively TRBD1 (5 bases). The CDR3 has 17 residues. V lost 4 bases and J lost 0, with 17 bases in between. Per germline, CDR1 SGHDT and CDR2 YYEEEE. The CDR3 nucleotides are TGTGCCAGCAGCCCCGGGGGGGGACGGTATAGCAATCAGCCCCAGCATTTT. Its protein product is CASSPGGGRYSNQPQHF.

This clonotype was counted ten times or more. This rearrangement joins TRBV7-2 to TRBJ2-1, with 7 bases fitting TRBD2. The CDR3 is made up of 15 amino acids. CDR1 is SGHTA and CDR2 is FQGNSA in the germline V gene. V lost 1 base and J lost 9; bases outside the gene matches: 9. The CDR3: CASSLVPSGEGEQFF. CDR3 sequence (DNA): TGTGCCAGCAGCTTAGTCCCGAGCGGGGAAGGTGAGCAGTTCTTC. Full variable domain (rest looked up from reference TRBV7-2 and TRBJ2-1): GAGVSQSPSNKVTEKGKDVELRCDPISGHTALYWYRQSLGQGLEFLIYFQGNSAPDKSGLPSDRFSAERTGGSVSTLTIQRTQQEDSAVYLCASSLVPSGEGEQFFGPGTRLTVL.

This clonotype was detected ten times or more. V is TRBV6-1 and J is TRBJ1-6; possible D gene TRBD1, 6 bases. This CDR3 contains 13 residues. The V end was cut by 6 bases, the J end by 7 bases, with 10 bases between. Germline loops: CDR1 MNHNS, CDR2 SASEGT. The DNA of the CDR3 is TGTGCCAGCAGGGTCACAGGGAATTCACCCCTCCACTTT. Translated, it gives CASRVTGNSPLHF.

This clonotype was counted at least ten times. The genes are TRBV7-2 and TRBJ2-1, with 9 bases lining up with TRBD1. Looked up from germline, CDR1 is SGHTA and CDR2 is FQGNSA. The ends lost 2 bases at V and 9 bases at J; junction bases unmatched: 8. The CDR3 runs 15 residues. Here the CDR3 reads CASSLNRGPSGEQFF. CDR3 nucleotides: TGTGCCAGCAGCTTAAACAGGGGGCCCTCGGGTGAGCAGTTCTTC.

At least ten counts were recorded for this clonotype. The chain couples TRBV10-2 to TRBJ2-7; 8 bases are a match to TRBD1. Germline CDR1 and CDR2: WSHSY and SAAADI. The ends lost 4 bases at V and 6 bases at J; junction bases unmatched: 5. The CDR3 covers 13 residues. The DNA of the CDR3 is TGCGCCAGCAGTGCCCAACAGGGGGGCGAGCAGTACTTC. Translated, it gives CASSAQQGGEQYF.

This clonotype was recorded many times. The chain is built from TRBV7-2 and TRBJ2-5; D remains ambiguous. The CDR3 length is 15 residues. With 1 base removed from V and 2 bases from J, the gap between germline ends came to 11 bases. The germline V gene has CDR1 SGHTA and CDR2 FQGNSA. The CDR3 region has the DNA TGTGCCAGCAGCTTAGGATCGCGCAGACAAGAGACCCAGTACTTC. It encodes CASSLGSRRQETQYF.

The sample holds many counts of this clonotype. The chain has TRBV20-1 and TRBJ2-1, with D maybe TRBD2 (6 bases). This CDR3 spans 17 amino acids. V lost 1 base and J lost 2, with 18 bases in between. Germline CDR1 reads DFQATT; CDR2 reads SNEGSKA (reference sequence). The CDR3: CSARVLRGGRTYNEQFF. The CDR3 bases are TGCAGTGCTAGAGTCTTAAGGGGAGGCAGGACCTACAATGAGCAGTTCTTC.

At least ten counts were recorded for this clonotype. The chain couples TRBV6-6 to TRBJ2-7, with 7 bases lining up with TRBD2. This CDR3 spans 14 amino acids. Germline V CDR1 and CDR2: MNHNY, SVGAGI (reference sequence). V trimming: 6 bases; J trimming: 2 bases; junction bases outside the gene matches: 7. The CDR3 loop is CASRQAGNPYEQYF. The CDR3 DNA follows: TGTGCCAGCAGGCAAGCGGGGAATCCCTACGAGCAGTACTTC.

This clonotype was counted many times. V and J are TRBV7-2 and TRBJ2-3, with D unresolved. There are 15 residues in the CDR3. Trimming took off 0 bases at V and 6 bases at J, with 13 bases between the two ends. CDR1 and CDR2 from the germline V gene are SGHTA and FQGNSA. This chain's CDR3 is CASSLAPGRWDTQYF. Here the CDR3 DNA reads TGTGCCAGCAGCTTAGCACCCGGGCGATGGGATACGCAGTATTTT.

The sample holds many counts of this clonotype. The chain is built from TRBV20-1 and TRBJ2-1; either TRBD1 or TRBD2 may supply D (5 bases each). Between the trimmed V and J ends, which lost 6 bases and 8 bases, there was a span of 20 bases. CDR3 length equals 14 residues. In germline, CDR1 is DFQATT, CDR2 SNEGSKA (reference sequence). In nucleotides, the CDR3 is TGCAGTGCCTTCGGTGGGCCGGGACCCCATGAGCAGTTCTTC. It yields the protein CSAFGGPGPHEQFF.

This clonotype has at least ten counts. The gene calls are TRBV7-2 and TRBJ2-7; D is perhaps TRBD2 (5 bases). This CDR3 contains 16 residues. The ends were cut back, 1 base at V and 6 bases at J, with 19 bases in the middle. Germline lookup yields CDR1 SGHTA and CDR2 FQGNSA. CDR3 in DNA: TGTGCCAGCAGCTTAGGGGTCGGGGTCTTAGGAACCGAGCAGTACTTC. Encoded protein: CASSLGVGVLGTEQYF.

This clonotype was seen ten or more times. The J gene is TRBJ2-7, the V gene TRBV12-3 or TRBV12-4; tentative D call: TRBD1 (5 bases). This CDR3 has 13 amino acids. V gave up 5 bases and J gave up 0 bases, with 8 bases separating them. The CDR3 DNA follows: TGTGCCAGCAGTAAGACAGTCTCCTACGAGCAGTACTTC. This encodes CASSKTVSYEQYF.

This clonotype was counted many times. The rearrangement uses TRBV30 and TRBJ1-1; 7 bases are a match to TRBD1. The V gene's germline CDR1 is GTSNPN and CDR2 SVGIG (reference sequence). CDR3 length: 16 amino acids. The V and J ends lost 0 bases and 1 base, in that order; junction bases with no gene match: 8. As DNA, the CDR3 is TGTGCCTGGAGTGTACCTAGGGACAGACCGAACACTGAAGCTTTCTTT. It is translated as CAWSVPRDRPNTEAFF.

This clonotype has at least ten counts. The chain joins TRBV14 to TRBJ1-1; the D gene is possibly TRBD1 (5 bases). This CDR3 contains 14 residues. V was shortened by 4 bases and J by 7 bases, with 16 bases between the two germline ends. The V gene's germline CDR1 is SGHDN and CDR2 FVKESK. The CDR3 here is CASSLGPYEVEAFF. Here the CDR3 DNA reads TGTGCCAGCAGCCTGGGACCCTATGAAGTTGAAGCTTTCTTT.

At least ten counts were recorded for this clonotype. The genes are TRBV12-3 or TRBV12-4 and TRBJ2-5; a possible D gene is TRBD1 (5 bases). V was pared by 1 base and J by 5 bases, with 14 bases between. The CDR3 covers 15 residues. CDR3 nucleotides: TGTGCCAGCAGTTTAGGGGTCAGGGCTGCCGAGACCCAGTACTTC. Amino acids: CASSLGVRAAETQYF.

This clonotype was counted many times. The chain combines TRBV7-6 with TRBJ2-7, with 10 bases that match TRBD1. The V and J ends lost 5 bases and 3 bases, in that order; junction bases with no gene match: 7. The CDR3 length is 15 residues. Germline V CDR1 and CDR2: SGHVS, FNYEAQ. The CDR3 region has the DNA TGTGCCAGCAGCCTCGACAGGGGGCTAGTCTACGAGCAGTACTTC. It specifies CASSLDRGLVYEQYF. Drawing the rest from reference TRBV7-6 and TRBJ2-7, the complete variable domain is GAGVSQSPRYKVTKRGQDVALRCDPISGHVSLYWYRQALGQGPEFLTYFNYEAQQDKSGLPNDRFSAERPEGSISTLTIQRTEQRDSAMYRCASSLDRGLVYEQYFGPGTRLTVT.

Ten or more counts support this clonotype. The V gene is TRBV12-3 or TRBV12-4, the J gene TRBJ1-1, with 7 nucleotides matching TRBD1. V was pared by 5 bases and J by 11 bases, with 11 bases of the junction left unmatched. CDR3 size: 13 residues. CDR3 region: CASSHTRQGEAFF. The CDR3 nucleotides read TGTGCCAGCAGTCACACCCGGCAGGGGGAGGCTTTCTTT.

There are many counts of this clonotype. The rearrangement joins TRBV20-1 to TRBJ2-3; 7 bases agree with TRBD2. The CDR3 has 15 amino acids. The J segment lost 4 bases and the V segment lost 6 bases, leaving 13 bases of the junction unmatched. CDR1 and CDR2 (germline): DFQATT, SNEGSKA (reference sequence). The CDR3 DNA reads TGCAGTGCCGCGCGGGGCGGGGGAACGGCAGATACGCAGTATTTT. The encoded protein is CSAARGGGTADTQYF.

This clonotype was counted ten times or more. The J gene is TRBJ1-6, the V gene TRBV20-1, with 7 positions matching TRBD1. CDR1 DFQATT and CDR2 SNEGSKA come from the germline V gene (reference sequence). V shed 1 base, J shed 8 bases, and the junction held 2 bases outside the gene matches. CDR3 length equals 13 residues. CDR3 DNA sequence: TGCAGTGCTAGAGGACAGGGAGATTCACCCCTCCACTTT. It translates to CSARGQGDSPLHF.

Ten or more counts support this clonotype. The gene calls are TRBV18 and TRBJ1-4; D remains ambiguous. Trimming stripped 3 bases from V and 2 bases from J, with 13 bases between. Germline V gene data show CDR1 as KGHSH and CDR2 as LQKENI. CDR3 length: 16 amino acids. CDR3 region: CASSPVQEVTNEKLFF. The CDR3 nucleotides are TGTGCCAGCTCACCTGTTCAGGAGGTTACTAATGAAAAACTGTTTTTT.

This clonotype was recorded at least ten times. J is TRBJ1-1 and V is TRBV11-2, with 9 nucleotides matching TRBD1. Trimming removed 6 bases from V and 11 bases from J; junction bases left unmatched: 22. This CDR3 region has 17 residues. The V gene's germline CDR1 is SGHAT and CDR2 FQNNGV. DNA of the CDR3: TGTGCCAGCAGACCGGGGACAGGGCAATGGAGAGGAGTATCGGCTTTCTTT. The encoded protein is CASRPGTGQWRGVSAFF.